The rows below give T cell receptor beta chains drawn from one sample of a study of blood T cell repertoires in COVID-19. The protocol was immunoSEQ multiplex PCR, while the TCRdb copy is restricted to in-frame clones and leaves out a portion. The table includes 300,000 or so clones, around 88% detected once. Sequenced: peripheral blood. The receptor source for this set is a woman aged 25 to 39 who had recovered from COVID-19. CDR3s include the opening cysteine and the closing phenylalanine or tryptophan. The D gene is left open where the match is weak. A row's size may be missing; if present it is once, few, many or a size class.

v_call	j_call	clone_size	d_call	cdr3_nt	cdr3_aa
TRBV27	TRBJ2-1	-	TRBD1	TGTGCCAGCAGTCTAGCAGGGGGCGCCGACAATGAGCAGTTCTTC	CASSLAGGADNEQFF
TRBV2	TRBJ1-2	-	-	TGTGCCAGCAGTGTGGCAGGGGCGCTTCCTGGCTACACCTTC	CASSVAGALPGYTF
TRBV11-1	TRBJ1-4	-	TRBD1	TGTGCCAGCAGCTTCGGACAGGGGGAAAATGAAAAACTGTTTTTT	CASSFGQGENEKLFF
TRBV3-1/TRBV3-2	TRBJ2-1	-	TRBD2	TGTGCCAGCAGCCAAGAAAGCGGGGGGGGTGATGAGCAGTTCTTC	CASSQESGGGDEQFF
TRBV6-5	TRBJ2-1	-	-	TGTGCCAGCAGAGCCCTGGTCATATTGTTCTTC	CASRALVILFF
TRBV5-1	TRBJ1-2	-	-	TGCGCCAGCAGCTTGGCTCGGACAGACCTCAACTATGGCTACACCTTC	CASSLARTDLNYGYTF
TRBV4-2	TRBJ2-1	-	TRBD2	TGTGCCAGCAGCCAAGATCGAGCGGGGACCTACAATGAGCAGTTCTTC	CASSQDRAGTYNEQFF
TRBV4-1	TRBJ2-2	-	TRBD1	TGCGCCAGCAGCGAAGGGGGCTTGGACACCGGGGAGCTGTTTTTT	CASSEGGLDTGELFF
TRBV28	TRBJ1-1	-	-	TGTGCCAGCAGTACCACACACACTGAAGCTTTCTTT	CASSTTHTEAFF
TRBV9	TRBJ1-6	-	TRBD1	TGTGCCAGCAGCGTCAGTCGGGACAGGGGAGGAAATTCACCCCTCCACTTT	CASSVSRDRGGNSPLHF
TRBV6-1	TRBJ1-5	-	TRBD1	TGTGCCAGCAGTGTCCTACCGCGGACAGGGTGGAATCAGCCCCAGCATTTT	CASSVLPRTGWNQPQHF
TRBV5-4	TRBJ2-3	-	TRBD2	TGTGCCAGCAGTAGTAGCGGGGGGGCCTCAGATACGCAGTATTTT	CASSSSGGASDTQYF
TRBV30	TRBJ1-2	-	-	TGTGCCTGGAGTGTAGGTCAGGCCAACTATGGCTACACCTTC	CAWSVGQANYGYTF
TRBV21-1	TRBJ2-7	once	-	TGTGCCAGCAGCAACGGGAACAGGGACGGGGAGCAGTACTTC	CASSNGNRDGEQYF
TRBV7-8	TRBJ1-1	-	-	TGTGCCAGCAGCTTAGTGGACACCATGAACACTGAAGCTTTCTTT	CASSLVDTMNTEAFF